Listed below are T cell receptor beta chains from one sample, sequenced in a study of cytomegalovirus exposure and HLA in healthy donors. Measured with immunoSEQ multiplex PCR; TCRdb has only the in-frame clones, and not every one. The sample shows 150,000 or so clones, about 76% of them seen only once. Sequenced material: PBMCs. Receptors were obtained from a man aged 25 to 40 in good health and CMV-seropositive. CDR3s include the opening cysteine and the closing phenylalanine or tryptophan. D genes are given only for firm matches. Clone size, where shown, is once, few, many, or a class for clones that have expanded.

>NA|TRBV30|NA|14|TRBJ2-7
TGTGCCTGGAGTGGAGATTTAGCCTCCTACGAGCAGTACTTC
CAWSGDLASYEQYF
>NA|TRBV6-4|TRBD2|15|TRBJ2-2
TGTGCCAGCCGTGTCCTAGCGGGTGACACCGGGGAGCTGTTTTTT
CASRVLAGDTGELFF
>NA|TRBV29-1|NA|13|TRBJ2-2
TGCAGCGTCAGCGGCGGGCTCCCCGGGGAGCTGTTTTTT
CSVSGGLPGELFF
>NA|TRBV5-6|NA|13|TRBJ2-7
TGTGCCAGCAGCTCCGATAGGGGTTACGAGCAGTACTTC
CASSSDRGYEQYF
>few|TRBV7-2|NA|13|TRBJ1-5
TGTGCCAGCAGCTTAGAGAGGGCTCAGCCCCAGCATTTT
CASSLERAQPQHF
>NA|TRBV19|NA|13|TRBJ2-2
TGTGCCAGTAGGCCAGGGATTGCCGGGGAGCTGTTTTTT
CASRPGIAGELFF
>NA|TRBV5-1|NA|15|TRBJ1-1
TGCGCCAGCACCGTTGGTGTGGCAGGGAACACTGAAGCTTTCTTT
CASTVGVAGNTEAFF
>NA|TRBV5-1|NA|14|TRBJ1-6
TGCGCCAGCAGCTTGGGGGACTACAATTCACCCCTCCACTTT
CASSLGDYNSPLHF
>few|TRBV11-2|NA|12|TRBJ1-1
TGTGCCAGCAGCCATCAGGGCACTGAAGCTTTCTTT
CASSHQGTEAFF
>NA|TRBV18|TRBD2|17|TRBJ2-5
TGTGCCAGCTCACCGGTAGCGGGGGCCACCTTAAAAGAGACCCAGTACTTC
CASSPVAGATLKETQYF
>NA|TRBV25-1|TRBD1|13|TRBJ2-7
TGTGCCAGCAGTTGGACAGGGTCCGACGAGCAGTACTTC
CASSWTGSDEQYF
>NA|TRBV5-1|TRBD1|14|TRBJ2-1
TGCGCCAGCAGCCCAGGACAGGAGCACAATGAGCAGTTCTTC
CASSPGQEHNEQFF
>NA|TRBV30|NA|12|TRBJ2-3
TGTGCCTGGAGTCCCGGGGCAGATACGCAGTATTTT
CAWSPGADTQYF
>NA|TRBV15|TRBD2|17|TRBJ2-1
TGTGCCACCAGCAGAGATCCAGCGGGGGCCTTCTACAATGAGCAGTTCTTC
CATSRDPAGAFYNEQFF
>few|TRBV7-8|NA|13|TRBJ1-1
TGTGCCAGCAGCTATGCCCCTCCCCGCGGCGCTTTCTTT
CASSYAPPRGAFF
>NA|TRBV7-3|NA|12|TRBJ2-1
TGTGCCAGCAGTTCCCGGGAAGGTGGGCAGTTCTTC
CASSSREGGQFF
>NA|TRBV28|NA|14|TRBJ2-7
TGTGCCAGCAGTTTATTACACAGGTATTACGAGCAGTACTTC
CASSLLHRYYEQYF
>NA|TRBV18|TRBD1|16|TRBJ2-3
TGTGCCAGCTCTCGTATAGGGGGCGCCAACACAGATACGCAGTATTTT
CASSRIGGANTDTQYF
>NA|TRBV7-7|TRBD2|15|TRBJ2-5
TGTGCTAGCAGCTTAGGACTAGCGGGACAAGAGACCCAGTACTTC
CASSLGLAGQETQYF
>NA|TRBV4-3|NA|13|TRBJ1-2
TGCGCCAGCAGCCGCGACAGTTACTATGGCTACACCTTC
CASSRDSYYGYTF
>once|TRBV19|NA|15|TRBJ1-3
TGTGCCAGTAGTCTGATCGGGAGCTCTGGAAACACCATATATTTT
CASSLIGSSGNTIYF
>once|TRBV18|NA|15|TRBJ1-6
TGTGCCAGCTCACCACAGAGCTCCTATAATTCACCCCTCCACTTT
CASSPQSSYNSPLHF
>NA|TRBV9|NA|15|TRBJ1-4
TGTGCCAGCAGCGGTGGGACAAGCCCTAATGAAAAACTGTTTTTT
CASSGGTSPNEKLFF